The T cell receptor beta chain described here comes from a study of blood T cell repertoires in COVID-19. Study overall: In each case, the material was cDNA or gDNA derived from T cells, B-cell-depleted T cells, or PBMCs.

Repertoires were generated with immunoSEQ multiplex PCR, while TCRdb's copy carries only in-frame clones and drops some. The sample records roughly 75,000 clones, 75% to 90% being singletons. Germline CDR1 and CDR2: MNHEY and SVGAGI. The CDR3 is 14 amino acids. With 6 bases removed from V and 4 bases from J, the gap between germline ends came to 15 bases. The TCR sequence derives from a man in his sixties with acute or convalescent COVID-19. The chain employs TRBV6-5 and TRBJ1-2; D is possibly TRBD1 (5 bases). Specimen: peripheral blood. The CDR3, as DNA: TGTGCCAGCAGACCCCAAACAGGTACCTATGGCTACACCTTC. It encodes CASRPQTGTYGYTF.